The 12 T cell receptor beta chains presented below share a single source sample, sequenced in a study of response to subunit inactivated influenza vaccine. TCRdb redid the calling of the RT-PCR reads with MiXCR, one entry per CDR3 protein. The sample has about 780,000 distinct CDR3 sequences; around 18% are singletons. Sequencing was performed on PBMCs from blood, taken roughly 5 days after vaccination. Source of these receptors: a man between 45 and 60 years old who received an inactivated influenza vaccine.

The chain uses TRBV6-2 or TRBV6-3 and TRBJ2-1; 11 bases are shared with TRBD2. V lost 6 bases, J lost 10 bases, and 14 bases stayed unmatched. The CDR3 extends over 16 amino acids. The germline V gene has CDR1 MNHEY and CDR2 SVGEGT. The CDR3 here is CASSPGTSGGRKEQFF. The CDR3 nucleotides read TGTGCCAGCAGCCCCGGGACTAGCGGAGGCCGTAAGGAGCAGTTCTTC.

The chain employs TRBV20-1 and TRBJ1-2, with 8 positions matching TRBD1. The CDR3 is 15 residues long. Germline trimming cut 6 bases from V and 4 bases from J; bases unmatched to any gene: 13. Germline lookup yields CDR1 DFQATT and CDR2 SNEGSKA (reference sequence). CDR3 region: CSATPPGGIGYGYTF. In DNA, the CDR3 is TGCAGTGCCACGCCCCCAGGGGGCATCGGCTATGGCTACACCTTC.

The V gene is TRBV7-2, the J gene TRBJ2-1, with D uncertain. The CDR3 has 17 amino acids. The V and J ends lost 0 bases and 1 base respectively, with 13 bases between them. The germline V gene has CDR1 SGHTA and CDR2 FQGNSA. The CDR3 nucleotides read TGTGCCAGCAGCTTAGCGGGGTACACGAGGTCCTACAATGAGCAGTTCTTC. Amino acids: CASSLAGYTRSYNEQFF.

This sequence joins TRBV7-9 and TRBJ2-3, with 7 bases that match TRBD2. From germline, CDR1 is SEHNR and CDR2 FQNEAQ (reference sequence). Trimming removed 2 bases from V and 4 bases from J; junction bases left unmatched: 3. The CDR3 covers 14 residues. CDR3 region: CASSLSLAPDTQYF. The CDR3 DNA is TGTGCCAGCAGCTTATCACTAGCGCCAGATACGCAGTATTTT.

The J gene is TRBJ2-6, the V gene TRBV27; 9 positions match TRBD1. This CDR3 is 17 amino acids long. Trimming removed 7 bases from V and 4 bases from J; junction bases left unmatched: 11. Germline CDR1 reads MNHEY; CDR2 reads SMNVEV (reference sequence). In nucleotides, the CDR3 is TGTGCCAGCAAGGGGAGACAGGGGGGCCTGGGGGCCAACGTCCTGACTTTC. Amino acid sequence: CASKGRQGGLGANVLTF.

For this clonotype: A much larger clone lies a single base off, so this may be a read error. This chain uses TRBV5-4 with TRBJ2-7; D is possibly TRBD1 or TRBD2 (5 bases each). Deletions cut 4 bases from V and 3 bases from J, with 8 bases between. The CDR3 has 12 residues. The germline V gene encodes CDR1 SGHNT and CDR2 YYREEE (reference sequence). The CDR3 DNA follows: TGTGCCAGCAGCGGGGACCTCTACGAGCAGTACTTC. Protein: CASSGDLYEQYF.

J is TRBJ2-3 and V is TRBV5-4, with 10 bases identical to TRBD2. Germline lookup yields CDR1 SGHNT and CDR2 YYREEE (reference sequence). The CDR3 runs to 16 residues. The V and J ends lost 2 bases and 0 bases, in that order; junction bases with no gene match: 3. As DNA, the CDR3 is TGTGCCAGCAGCTTTACTAGCGGGATTAGCACAGATACGCAGTATTTT. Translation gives CASSFTSGISTDTQYF.

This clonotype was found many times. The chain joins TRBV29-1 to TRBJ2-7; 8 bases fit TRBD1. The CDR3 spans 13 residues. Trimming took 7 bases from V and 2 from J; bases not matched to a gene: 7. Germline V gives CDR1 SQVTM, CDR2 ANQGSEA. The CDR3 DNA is TGCAGCGCCGGACAGGGAACGACCTACGAGCAGTACTTC. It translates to CSAGQGTTYEQYF.

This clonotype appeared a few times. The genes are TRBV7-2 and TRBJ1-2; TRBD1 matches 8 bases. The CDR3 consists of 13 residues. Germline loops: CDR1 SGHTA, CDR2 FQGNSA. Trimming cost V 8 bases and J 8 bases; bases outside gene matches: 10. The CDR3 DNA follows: TGTGCCAGCCGGGACAGGCAGGTGGGAGGCTACACCTTC. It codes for CASRDRQVGGYTF. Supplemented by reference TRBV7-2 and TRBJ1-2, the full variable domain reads GAGVSQSPSNKVTEKGKDVELRCDPISGHTALYWYRQSLGQGLEFLIYFQGNSAPDKSGLPSDRFSAERTGGSVSTLTIQRTQQEDSAVYLCASRDRQVGGYTFGSGTRLTVV.

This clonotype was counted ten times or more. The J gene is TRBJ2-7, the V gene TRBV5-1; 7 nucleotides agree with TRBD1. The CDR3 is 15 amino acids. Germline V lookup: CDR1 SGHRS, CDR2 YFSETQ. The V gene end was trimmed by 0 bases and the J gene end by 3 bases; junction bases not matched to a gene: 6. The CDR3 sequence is CASSLGATGNYEQYF. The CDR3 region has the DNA TGCGCCAGCAGCTTGGGGGCGACAGGGAACTACGAGCAGTACTTC. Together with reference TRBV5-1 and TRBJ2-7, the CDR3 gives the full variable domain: KAGVTQTPRYLIKTRGQQVTLSCSPISGHRSVSWYQQTPGQGLQFLFEYFSETQRNKGNFPGRFSGRQFSNSRSEMNVSTLELGDSALYLCASSLGATGNYEQYFGPGTRLTVT.

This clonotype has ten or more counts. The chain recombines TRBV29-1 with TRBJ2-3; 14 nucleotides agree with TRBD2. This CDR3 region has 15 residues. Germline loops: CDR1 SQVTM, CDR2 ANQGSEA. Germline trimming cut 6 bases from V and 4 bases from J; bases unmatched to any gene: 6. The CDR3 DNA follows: TGCAGCGTAGACGAGGGACTAGCGGGAGCAGATACGCAGTATTTT. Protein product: CSVDEGLAGADTQYF.

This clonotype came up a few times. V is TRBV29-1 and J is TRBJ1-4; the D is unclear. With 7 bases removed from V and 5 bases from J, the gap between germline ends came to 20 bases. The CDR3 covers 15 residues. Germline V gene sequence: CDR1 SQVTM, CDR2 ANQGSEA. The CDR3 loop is CSAARRNSENEKLFF. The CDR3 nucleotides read TGCAGCGCAGCACGCAGGAACTCCGAAAATGAAAAACTGTTTTTT.